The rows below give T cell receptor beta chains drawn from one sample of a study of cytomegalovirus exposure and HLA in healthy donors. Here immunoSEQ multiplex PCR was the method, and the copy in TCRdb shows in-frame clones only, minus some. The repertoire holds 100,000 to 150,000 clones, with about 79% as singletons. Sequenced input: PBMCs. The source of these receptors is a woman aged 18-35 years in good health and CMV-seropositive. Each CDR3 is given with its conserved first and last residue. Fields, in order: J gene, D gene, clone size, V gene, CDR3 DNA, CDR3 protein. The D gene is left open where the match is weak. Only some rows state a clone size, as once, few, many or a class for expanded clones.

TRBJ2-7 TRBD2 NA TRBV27 TGTGCCAGTAAACGGGGGGTCGAGCAGTACTTC CASKRGVEQYF
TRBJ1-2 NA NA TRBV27 TGTGCCAGCAGTGGCGCGGGGGGGACGGGCTACACCTTC CASSGAGGTGYTF
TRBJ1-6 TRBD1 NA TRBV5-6 TGTGCCAGCAGCTTGGTAGACAGGGAAAAGTCACCCCTCCACTTT CASSLVDREKSPLHF
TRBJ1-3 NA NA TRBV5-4 TGTGCCAGCTCCCCCGGGAATCCTGGAAACACCATATATTTT CASSPGNPGNTIYF
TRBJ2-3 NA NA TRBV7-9 TGTGCCAGCAGCTTAGGCGTGACAGATACGCAGTATTTT CASSLGVTDTQYF
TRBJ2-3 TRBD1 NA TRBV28 TGTGCCAGCAGAATTCAGGGGGCGGCAGATACGCAGTATTTT CASRIQGAADTQYF
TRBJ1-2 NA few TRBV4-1 TGCGCCAGCAGCCACCCTTTGGGCACGGGCTACACCTTC CASSHPLGTGYTF
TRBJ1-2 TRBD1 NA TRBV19 TGTGCCAGTCGACAGGGGGGGAATGGCTACACCTTC CASRQGGNGYTF
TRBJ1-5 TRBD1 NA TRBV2 TGTGCCAGCAGTGTGGACAGGGGCCAGCCCCAGCATTTT CASSVDRGQPQHF
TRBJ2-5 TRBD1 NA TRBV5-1 TGCGCCAGCAGCTTGGGACAGGGAAGGGAGACCCAGTACTTC CASSLGQGRETQYF
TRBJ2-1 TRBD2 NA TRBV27 TGTGCCAGCAGTTTATCCACCGGGGGGGCCAGGTACAATGAGCAGTTCTTC CASSLSTGGARYNEQFF
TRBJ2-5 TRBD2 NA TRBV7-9 TGTGCCAGCAGCTTGCGGGGGGGTGAGGAGACCCAGTACTTC CASSLRGGEETQYF
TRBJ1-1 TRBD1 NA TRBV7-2 TGTGCCAGCAGCCCCCACGGGACAGGGCAAGCTGAAGCTTTCTTT CASSPHGTGQAEAFF